The clone carrying this T cell receptor (beta chain) was detected ten times or more. What it recognizes is unknown. This sample stems from a study of early T cells in non-severe SARS-CoV-2 infection. Whole-study results and caveats: Private and CD4 specificities were missed by VDJdb matching, skewed to anti-spike CD8.

TCRdb recomputed calls from the 5' RACE reads with MiXCR, one row per CDR3 protein. The data show tens of thousands of distinct CDR3 sequences, around 7% seen once. This specimen consisted of whole blood, obtained at baseline. The clonotype comes from an adult who was a healthcare worker with PCR-confirmed SARS-CoV-2 infection or an uninfected control (not recorded which).

Here the CDR3 reads CASSFKSGTSGPWRQYF. DNA of the CDR3: TGTGCCAGCAGCTTCAAGTCCGGGACTAGCGGGCCATGGAGACAGTATTTT. The chain combines TRBV11-2 with TRBJ2-3; 12 bases are a match to TRBD2. Germline values: CDR1 SGHAT, CDR2 FQNNGV. This CDR3 is built from 17 residues. V lost 3 bases and J lost 12; bases outside the gene matches: 16. Using reference TRBV11-2 and TRBJ2-3 for the parts outside the CDR3, the full variable domain is EAGVAQSPRYKIIEKRQSVAFWCNPISGHATLYWYQQILGQGPKLLIQFQNNGVVDDSQLPKDRFSAERLKGVDSTLKIQPAKLEDSAVYLCASSFKSGTSGPWRQYFGPGTRLTVL.